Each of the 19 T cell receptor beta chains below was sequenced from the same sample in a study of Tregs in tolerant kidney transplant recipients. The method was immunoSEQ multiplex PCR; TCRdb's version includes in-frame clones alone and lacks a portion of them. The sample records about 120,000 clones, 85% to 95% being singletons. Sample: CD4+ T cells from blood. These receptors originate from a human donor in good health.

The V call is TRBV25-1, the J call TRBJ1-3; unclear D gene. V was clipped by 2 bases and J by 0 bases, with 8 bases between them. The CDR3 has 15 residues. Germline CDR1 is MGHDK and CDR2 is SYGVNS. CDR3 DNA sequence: TGTGCCAGCAGTGAACCCGAGGCCTCTGGAAACACCATATATTTT. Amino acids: CASSEPEASGNTIYF. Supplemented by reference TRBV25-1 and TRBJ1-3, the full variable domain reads EADIYQTPRYLVIGTGKKITLECSQTMGHDKMYWYQQDPGMELHLIHYSYGVNSTEKGDLSSESTVSRIRTEHFPLTLESARPSHTSQYLCASSEPEASGNTIYFGEGSWLTVV.

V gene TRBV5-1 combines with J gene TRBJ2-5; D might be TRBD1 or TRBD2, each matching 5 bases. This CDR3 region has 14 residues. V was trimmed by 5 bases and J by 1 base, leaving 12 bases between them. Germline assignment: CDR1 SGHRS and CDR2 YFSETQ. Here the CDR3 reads CASSTYGGQETQYF. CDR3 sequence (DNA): TGCGCCAGCAGTACGTATGGGGGCCAAGAGACCCAGTACTTC.

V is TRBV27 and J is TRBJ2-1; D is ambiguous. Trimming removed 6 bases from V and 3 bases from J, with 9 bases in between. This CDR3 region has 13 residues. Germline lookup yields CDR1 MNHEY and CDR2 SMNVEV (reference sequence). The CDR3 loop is CASSYTDYNEQFF. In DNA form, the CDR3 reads TGTGCCAGCAGCTATACAGACTACAATGAGCAGTTCTTC.

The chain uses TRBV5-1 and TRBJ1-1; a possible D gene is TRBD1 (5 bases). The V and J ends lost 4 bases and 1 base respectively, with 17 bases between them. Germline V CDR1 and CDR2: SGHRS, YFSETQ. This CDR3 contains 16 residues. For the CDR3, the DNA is TGCGCCAGCAGCCCTAGGGGCAGGGTCGAGAACACTGAAGCTTTCTTT. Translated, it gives CASSPRGRVENTEAFF.

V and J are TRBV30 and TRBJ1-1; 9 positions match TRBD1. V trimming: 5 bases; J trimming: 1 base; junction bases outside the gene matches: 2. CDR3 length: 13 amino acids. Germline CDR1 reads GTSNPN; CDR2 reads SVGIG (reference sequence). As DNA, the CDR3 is TGTGCCTGGGACAGGGGGAGGAACACTGAAGCTTTCTTT. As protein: CAWDRGRNTEAFF.

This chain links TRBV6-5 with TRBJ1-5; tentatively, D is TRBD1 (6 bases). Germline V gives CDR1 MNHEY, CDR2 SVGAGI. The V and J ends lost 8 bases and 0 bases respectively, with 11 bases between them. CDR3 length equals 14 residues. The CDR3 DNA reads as TGTGCCAGCGGGGGCTCTTATAGCAATCAGCCCCAGCATTTT. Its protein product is CASGGSYSNQPQHF.

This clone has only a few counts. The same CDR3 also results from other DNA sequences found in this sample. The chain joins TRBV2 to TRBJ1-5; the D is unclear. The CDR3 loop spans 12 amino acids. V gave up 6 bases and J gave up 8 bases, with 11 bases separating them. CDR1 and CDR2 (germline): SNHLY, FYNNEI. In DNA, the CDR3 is TGTGCCAGCAGCGTCGATGGGAAGCCCCAGCATTTT. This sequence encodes CASSVDGKPQHF.

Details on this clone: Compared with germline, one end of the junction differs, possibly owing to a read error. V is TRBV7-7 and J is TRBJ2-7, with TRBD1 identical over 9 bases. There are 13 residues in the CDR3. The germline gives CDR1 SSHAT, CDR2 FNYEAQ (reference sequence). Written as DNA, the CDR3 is TGTGCTAGCAGCCGCTGGGACAGGGAGGAGCAGTACTTC. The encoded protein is CASSRWDREEQYF.

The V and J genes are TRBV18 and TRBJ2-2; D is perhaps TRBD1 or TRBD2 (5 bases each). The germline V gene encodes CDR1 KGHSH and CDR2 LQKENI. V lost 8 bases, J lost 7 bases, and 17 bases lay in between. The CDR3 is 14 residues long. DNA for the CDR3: TGTGCCAGCACCATCGGGGCATTCATCGGGGAGCTGTTTTTT. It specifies CASTIGAFIGELFF.

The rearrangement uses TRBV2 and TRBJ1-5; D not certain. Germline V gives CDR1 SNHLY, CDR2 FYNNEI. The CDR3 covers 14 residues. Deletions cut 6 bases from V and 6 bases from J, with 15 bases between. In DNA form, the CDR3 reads TGTGCCAGCAGGCTTTACGACGGACCTCAGCCCCAGCATTTT. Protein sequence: CASRLYDGPQPQHF.

CDR3 protein: CATRDRMNTEAFF. The CDR3 nucleotides are TGTGCCACCCGGGACAGAATGAACACTGAAGCTTTCTTT. V and J are TRBV19 and TRBJ1-1, with TRBD1 matching over 7 bases. Germline CDR1 is LNHDA and CDR2 is SQIVND (reference sequence). The junction had 5 bases not matched to a gene; V was cut back by 10 bases and J by 0 bases. The CDR3 length is 13 residues.

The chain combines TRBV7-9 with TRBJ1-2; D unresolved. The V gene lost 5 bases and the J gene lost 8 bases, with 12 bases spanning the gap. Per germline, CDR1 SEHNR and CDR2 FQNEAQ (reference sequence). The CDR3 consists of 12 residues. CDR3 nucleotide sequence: TGTGCCAGCAGCCTAGTGGAGGGAGGCTACACCTTC. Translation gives CASSLVEGGYTF.

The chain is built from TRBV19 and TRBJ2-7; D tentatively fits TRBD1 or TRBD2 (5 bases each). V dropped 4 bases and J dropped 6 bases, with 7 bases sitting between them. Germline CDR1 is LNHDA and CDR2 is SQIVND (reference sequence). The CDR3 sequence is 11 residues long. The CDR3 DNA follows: TGTGCCAGTAGTACGAGGGGCGAGCAGTACTTC. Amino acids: CASSTRGEQYF.

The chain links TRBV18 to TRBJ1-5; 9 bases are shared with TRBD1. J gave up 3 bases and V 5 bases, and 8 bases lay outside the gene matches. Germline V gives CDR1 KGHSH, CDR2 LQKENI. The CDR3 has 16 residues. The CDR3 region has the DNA TGTGCCAGCTCATTAGCGACAGGGGGTTCCAATCAGCCCCAGCATTTT. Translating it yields CASSLATGGSNQPQHF. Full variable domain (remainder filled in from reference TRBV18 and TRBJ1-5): NAGVMQNPRHLVRRRGQEARLRCSPMKGHSHVYWYRQLPEEGLKFMVYLQKENIIDESGMPKERFSAEFPKEGPSILRIQQVVRGDSAAYFCASSLATGGSNQPQHFGDGTRLSIL.

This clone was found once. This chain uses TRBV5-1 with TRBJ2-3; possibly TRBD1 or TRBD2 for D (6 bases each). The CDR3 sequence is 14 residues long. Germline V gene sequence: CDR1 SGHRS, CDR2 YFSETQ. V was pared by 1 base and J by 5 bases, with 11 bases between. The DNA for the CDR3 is TGCGCCAGCAGCTTGCTGGGGGGCAGAGATACGCAGTATTTT. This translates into CASSLLGGRDTQYF.

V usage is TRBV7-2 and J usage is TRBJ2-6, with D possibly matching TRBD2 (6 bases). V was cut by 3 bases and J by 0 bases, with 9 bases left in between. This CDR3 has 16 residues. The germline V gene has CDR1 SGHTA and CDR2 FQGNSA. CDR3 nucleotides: TGTGCCAGCAGCTTGGACGGGAGCTCTGGGGCCAACGTCCTGACTTTC. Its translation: CASSLDGSSGANVLTF.

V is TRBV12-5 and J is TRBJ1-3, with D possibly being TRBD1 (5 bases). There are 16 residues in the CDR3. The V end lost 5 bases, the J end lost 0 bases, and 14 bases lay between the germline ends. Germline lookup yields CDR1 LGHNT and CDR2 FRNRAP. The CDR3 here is CASGGETAFSGNTIYF. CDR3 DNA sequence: TGTGCTAGTGGTGGAGAGACAGCTTTCTCTGGAAACACCATATATTTT.

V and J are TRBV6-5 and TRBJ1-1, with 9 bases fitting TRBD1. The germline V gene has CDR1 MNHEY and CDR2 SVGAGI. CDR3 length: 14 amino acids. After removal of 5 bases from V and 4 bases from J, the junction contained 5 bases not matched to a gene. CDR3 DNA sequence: TGTGCCAGCAGTGCCCCGGGACAGGGCACTGAAGCTTTCTTT. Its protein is CASSAPGQGTEAFF.

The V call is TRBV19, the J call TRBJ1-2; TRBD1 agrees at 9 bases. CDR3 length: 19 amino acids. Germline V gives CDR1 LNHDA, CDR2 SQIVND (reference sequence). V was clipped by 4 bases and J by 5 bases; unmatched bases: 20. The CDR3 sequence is CASSRGVPGQGTLGYGYTF. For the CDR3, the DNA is TGTGCCAGTAGTAGGGGGGTCCCGGGACAGGGAACCCTAGGATATGGCTACACCTTC. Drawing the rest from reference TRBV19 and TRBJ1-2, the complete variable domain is DGGITQSPKYLFRKEGQNVTLSCEQNLNHDAMYWYRQDPGQGLRLIYYSQIVNDFQKGDIAEGYSVSREKKESFPLTVTSAQKNPTAFYLCASSRGVPGQGTLGYGYTFGSGTRLTVV.